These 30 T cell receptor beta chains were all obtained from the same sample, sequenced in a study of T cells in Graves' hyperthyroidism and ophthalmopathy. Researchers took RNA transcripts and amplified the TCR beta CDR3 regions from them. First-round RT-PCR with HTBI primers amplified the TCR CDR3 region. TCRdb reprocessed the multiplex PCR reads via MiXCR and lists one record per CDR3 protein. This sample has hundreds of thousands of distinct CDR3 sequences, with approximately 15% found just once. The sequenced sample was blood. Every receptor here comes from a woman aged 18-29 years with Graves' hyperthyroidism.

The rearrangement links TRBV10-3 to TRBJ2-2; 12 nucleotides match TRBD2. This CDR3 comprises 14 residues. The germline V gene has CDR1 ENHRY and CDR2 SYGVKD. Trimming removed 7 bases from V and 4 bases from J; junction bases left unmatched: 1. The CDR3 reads CAITGLAGTGELFF. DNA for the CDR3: TGTGCCATCACGGGACTAGCGGGCACCGGGGAGCTGTTTTTT.

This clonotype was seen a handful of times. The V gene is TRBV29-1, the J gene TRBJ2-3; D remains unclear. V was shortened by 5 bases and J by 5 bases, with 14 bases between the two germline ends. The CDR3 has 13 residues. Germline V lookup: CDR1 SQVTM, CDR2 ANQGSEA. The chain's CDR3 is CSVLDGPRDTQYF. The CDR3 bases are TGCAGCGTTTTAGATGGGCCACGAGATACGCAGTATTTT.

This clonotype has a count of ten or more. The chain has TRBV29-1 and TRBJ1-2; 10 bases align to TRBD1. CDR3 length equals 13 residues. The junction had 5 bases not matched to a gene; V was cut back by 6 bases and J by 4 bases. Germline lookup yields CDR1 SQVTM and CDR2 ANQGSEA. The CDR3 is CSVRDRGPYGYTF. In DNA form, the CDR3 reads TGCAGCGTGCGGGACAGGGGTCCCTATGGCTACACCTTC.

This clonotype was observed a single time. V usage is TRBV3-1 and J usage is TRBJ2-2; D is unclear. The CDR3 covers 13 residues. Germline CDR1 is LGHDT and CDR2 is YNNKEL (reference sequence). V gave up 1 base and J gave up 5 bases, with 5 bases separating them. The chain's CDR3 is CASSQGETGELFF. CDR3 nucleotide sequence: TGTGCCAGCAGCCAAGGAGAGACCGGGGAGCTGTTTTTT.

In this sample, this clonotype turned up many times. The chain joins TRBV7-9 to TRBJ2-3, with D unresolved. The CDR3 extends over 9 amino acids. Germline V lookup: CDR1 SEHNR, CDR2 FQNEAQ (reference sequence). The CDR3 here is CPGPHSQYF. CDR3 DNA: TGTCCCGGCCCCCACTCGCAGTATTTT.

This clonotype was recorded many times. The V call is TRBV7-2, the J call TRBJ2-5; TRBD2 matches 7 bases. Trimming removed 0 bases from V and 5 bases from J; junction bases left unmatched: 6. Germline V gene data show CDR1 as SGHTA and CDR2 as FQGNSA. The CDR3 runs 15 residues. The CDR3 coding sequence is TGTGCCAGCAGCTTAGCGGGGGTCGGGAGGGAGACCCAGTACTTC. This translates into CASSLAGVGRETQYF.

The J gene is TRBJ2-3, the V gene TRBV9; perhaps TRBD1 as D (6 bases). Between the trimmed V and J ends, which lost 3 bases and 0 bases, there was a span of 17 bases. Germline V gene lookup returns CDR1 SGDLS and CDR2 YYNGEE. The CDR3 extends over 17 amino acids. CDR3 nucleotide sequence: TGTGCCAGCAGCGCCCATGGGGGACACCCTAGCACAGATACGCAGTATTTT. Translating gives CASSAHGGHPSTDTQYF.

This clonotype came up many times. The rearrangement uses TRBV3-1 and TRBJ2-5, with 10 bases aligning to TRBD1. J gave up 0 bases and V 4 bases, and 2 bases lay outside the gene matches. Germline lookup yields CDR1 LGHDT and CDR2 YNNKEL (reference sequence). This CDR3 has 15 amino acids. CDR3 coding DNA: TGTGCCAGCAGCCGCGGACAGGGGGACCAAGAGACCCAGTACTTC. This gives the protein CASSRGQGDQETQYF.

The CDR3 nucleotides read TGTGCCAGCAGCTACGGACTAGTCGGACAAGAGACCCAGTACTTC. It specifies CASSYGLVGQETQYF. The V call is TRBV7-3, the J call TRBJ2-5, with 7 bases lining up with TRBD2. Germline V CDR1 and CDR2: SGHTA, FQGTGA. Losses at the gene ends were 4 bases for V and 2 bases for J; bases not matched to a gene: 7. The CDR3 loop spans 15 amino acids. The variable domain in full, with the rest retrieved from reference TRBV7-3 and TRBJ2-5, is GAGVSQTPSNKVTEKGKYVELRCDPISGHTALYWYRQSLGQGPEFLIYFQGTGAADDSGLPNDRFFAVRPEGSVSTLKIQRTERGDSAVYLCASSYGLVGQETQYFGPGTRLLVL.

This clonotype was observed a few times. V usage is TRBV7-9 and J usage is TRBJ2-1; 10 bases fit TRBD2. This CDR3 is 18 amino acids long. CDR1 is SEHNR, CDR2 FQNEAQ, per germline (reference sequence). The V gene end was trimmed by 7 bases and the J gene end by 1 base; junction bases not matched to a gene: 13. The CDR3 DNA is TGTGCCAGCATCGGGGGGCGGCTAGCGGGAGTTTCCTACAATGAGCAGTTCTTC. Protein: CASIGGRLAGVSYNEQFF.

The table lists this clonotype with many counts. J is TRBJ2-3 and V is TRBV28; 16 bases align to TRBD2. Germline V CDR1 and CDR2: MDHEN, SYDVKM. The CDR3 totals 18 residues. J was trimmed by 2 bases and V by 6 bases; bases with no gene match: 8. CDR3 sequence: CASRGLAGGRRDTDTQYF. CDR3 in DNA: TGTGCCAGCAGGGGACTAGCGGGAGGGCGGCGAGACACAGATACGCAGTATTTT.

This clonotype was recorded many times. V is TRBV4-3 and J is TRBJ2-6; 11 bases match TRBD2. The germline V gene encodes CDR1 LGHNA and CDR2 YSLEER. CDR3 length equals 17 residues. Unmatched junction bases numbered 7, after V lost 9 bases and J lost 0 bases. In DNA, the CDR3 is TGCGCCAGTAGCGGGGGGGACACCTACTCTGGGGCCAACGTCCTGACTTTC. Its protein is CASSGGDTYSGANVLTF.

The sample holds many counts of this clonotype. The CDR3 loop reads CASSPTGEVDEQYF. The CDR3 DNA follows: TGTGCCAGCTCACCGACAGGGGAAGTAGACGAGCAGTACTTC. The chain recombines TRBV18 with TRBJ2-7; 8 bases line up with TRBD1. V was pared by 3 bases and J by 5 bases, with 6 bases of the junction left unmatched. The CDR3 contains 14 residues. Germline loops: CDR1 KGHSH, CDR2 LQKENI.

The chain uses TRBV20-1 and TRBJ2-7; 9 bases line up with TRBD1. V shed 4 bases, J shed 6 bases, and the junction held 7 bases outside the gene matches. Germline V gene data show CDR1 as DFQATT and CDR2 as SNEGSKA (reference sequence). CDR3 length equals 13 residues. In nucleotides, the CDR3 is TGCAGTGCTATCCGGGACAGGGCCGGCGAGCAGTACTTC. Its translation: CSAIRDRAGEQYF.

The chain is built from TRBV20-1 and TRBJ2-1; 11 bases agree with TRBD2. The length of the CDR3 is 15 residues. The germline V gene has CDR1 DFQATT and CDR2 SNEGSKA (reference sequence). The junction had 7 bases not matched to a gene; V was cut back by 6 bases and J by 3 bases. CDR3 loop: CSASPLAGDYNEQFF. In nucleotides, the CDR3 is TGCAGTGCGAGCCCACTAGCGGGAGACTACAATGAGCAGTTCTTC.

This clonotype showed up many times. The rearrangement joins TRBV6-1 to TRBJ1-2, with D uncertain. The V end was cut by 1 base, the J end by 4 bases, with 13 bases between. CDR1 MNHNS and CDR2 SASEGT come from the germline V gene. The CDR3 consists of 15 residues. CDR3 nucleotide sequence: TGTGCCAGCAGTGAAGTCCTTCGCAGTTCCTATGGCTACACCTTC. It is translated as CASSEVLRSSYGYTF.

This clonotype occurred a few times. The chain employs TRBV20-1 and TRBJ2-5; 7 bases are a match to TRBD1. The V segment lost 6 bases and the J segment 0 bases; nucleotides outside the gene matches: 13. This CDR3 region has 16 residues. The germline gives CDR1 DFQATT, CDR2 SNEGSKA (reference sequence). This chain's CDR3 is CSALPGQPEYQETQYF. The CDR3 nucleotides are TGCAGTGCCCTCCCGGGACAGCCGGAGTACCAAGAGACCCAGTACTTC.

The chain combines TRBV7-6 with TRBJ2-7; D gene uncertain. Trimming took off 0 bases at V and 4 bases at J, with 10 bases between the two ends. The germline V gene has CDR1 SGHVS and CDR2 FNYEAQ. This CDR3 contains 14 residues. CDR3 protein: CASSLADESYEQYF. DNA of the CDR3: TGTGCCAGCAGCTTAGCCGACGAGTCTTACGAGCAGTACTTC.

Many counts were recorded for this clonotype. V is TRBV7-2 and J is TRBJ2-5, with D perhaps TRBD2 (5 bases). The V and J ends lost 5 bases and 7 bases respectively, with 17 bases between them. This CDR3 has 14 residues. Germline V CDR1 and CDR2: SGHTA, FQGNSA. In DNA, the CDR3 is TGTGCCAGCAGCCCTGGACTGGGCGCTGCGACCCAGTACTTC. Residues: CASSPGLGAATQYF.

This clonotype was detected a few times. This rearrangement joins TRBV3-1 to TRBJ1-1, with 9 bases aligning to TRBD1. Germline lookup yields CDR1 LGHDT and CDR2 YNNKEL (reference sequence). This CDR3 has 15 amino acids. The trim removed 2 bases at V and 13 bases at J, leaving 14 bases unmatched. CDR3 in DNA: TGTGCCAGCAGCCAAATGGGGGAACCCGGGACAGGGATTTTCTTT. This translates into CASSQMGEPGTGIFF.

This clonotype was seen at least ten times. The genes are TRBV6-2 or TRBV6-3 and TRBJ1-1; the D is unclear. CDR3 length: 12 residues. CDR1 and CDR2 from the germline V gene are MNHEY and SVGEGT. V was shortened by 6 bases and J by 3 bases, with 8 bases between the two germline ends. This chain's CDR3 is CASRMEYTEAFF. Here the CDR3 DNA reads TGTGCCAGCAGGATGGAGTACACTGAAGCTTTCTTT.

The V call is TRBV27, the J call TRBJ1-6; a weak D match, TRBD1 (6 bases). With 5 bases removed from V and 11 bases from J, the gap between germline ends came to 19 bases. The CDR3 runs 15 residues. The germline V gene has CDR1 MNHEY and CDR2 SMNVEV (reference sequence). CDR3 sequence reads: CASSGLKGGIPPLHF. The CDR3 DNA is TGTGCCAGCAGTGGTTTAAAAGGGGGAATCCCACCCCTCCACTTT.

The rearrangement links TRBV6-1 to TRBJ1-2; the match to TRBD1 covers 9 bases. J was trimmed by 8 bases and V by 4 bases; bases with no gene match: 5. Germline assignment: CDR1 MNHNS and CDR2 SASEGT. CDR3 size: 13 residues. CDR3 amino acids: CASSAGTGFGYTF. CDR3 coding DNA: TGTGCCAGCAGTGCCGGGACAGGGTTCGGCTACACCTTC.

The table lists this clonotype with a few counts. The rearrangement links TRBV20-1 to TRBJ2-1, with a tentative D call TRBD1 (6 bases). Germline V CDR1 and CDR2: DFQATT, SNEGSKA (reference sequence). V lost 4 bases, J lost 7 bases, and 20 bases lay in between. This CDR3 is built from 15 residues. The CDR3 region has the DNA TGCAGTGCTAAATTTCCAGGGGTCGATTGGAATGAGCAGTTCTTC. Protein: CSAKFPGVDWNEQFF.

The CDR3 loop is CASSLALSNTEAFF. The DNA for the CDR3 is TGTGCCAGCAGTTTAGCGCTCAGCAACACTGAAGCTTTCTTT. J is TRBJ1-1 and V is TRBV12-3 or TRBV12-4; D is ambiguous. The V and J ends lost 0 bases and 2 bases respectively, with 7 bases between them. This CDR3 region has 14 residues.

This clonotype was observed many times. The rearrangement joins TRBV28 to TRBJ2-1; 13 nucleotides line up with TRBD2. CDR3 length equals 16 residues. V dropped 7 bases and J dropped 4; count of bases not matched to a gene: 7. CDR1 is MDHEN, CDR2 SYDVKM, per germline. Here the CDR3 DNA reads TGTGCCAGCACTAGGACTAGCGGGAGTCTGTACAATGAGCAGTTCTTC. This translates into CASTRTSGSLYNEQFF.

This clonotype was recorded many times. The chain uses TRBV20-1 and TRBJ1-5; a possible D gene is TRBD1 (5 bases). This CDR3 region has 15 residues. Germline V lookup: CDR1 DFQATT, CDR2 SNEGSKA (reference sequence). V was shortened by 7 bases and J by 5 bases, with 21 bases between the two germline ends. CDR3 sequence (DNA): TGCAGTGTAGGGCAGGGTATTTTCTCGGATCAGCCCCAGCATTTT. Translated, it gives CSVGQGIFSDQPQHF.

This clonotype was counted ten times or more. CDR3 nucleotide sequence: TGTGCCAGCAGCATAAGGACAGGGAGCTATGGCTACACCTTC. It yields the protein CASSIRTGSYGYTF. This chain links TRBV7-2 with TRBJ1-2; 8 bases agree with TRBD1. CDR1 and CDR2 (germline): SGHTA, FQGNSA. The CDR3 spans 14 residues. Trimming at V came to 5 bases and at J to 4 bases, leaving 6 bases not matched to a gene.

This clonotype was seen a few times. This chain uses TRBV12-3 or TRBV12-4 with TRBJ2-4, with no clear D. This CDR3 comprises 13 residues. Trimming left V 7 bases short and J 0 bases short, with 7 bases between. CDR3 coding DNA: TGTGCCAGCAAGACTGCAGCCAAAAACATTCAGTACTTC. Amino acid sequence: CASKTAAKNIQYF.

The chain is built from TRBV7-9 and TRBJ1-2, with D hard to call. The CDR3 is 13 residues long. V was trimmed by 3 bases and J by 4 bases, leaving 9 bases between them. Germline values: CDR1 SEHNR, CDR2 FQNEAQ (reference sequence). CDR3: CASSFDTLYGYTF. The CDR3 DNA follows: TGTGCCAGCAGCTTCGACACCCTCTATGGCTACACCTTC.